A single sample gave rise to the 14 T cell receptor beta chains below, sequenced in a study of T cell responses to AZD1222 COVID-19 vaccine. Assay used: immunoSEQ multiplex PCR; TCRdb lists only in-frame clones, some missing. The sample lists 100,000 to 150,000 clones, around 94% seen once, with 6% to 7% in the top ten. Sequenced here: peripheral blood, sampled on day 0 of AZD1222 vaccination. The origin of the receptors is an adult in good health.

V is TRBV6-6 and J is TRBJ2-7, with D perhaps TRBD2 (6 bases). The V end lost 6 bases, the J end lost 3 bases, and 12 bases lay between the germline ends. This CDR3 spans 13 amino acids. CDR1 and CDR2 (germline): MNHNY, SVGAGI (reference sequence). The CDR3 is CASRTGLHYEQYF. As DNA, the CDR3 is TGTGCCAGCAGAACGGGACTCCACTACGAGCAGTACTTC.

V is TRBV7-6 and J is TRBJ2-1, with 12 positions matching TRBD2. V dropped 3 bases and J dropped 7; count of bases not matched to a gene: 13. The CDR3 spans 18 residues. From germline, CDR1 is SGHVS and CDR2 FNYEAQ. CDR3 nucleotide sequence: TGTGCCAGCAGCTTTGCCTCCAGGGGACTAGCGGGCCCGAATGAGCAGTTCTTC. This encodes CASSFASRGLAGPNEQFF.

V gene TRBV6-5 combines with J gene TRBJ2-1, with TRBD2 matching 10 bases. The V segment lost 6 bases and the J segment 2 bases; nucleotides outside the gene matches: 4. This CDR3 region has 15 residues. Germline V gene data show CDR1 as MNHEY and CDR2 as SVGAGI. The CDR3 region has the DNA TGTGCCAGCAGGTCGACTAGCGGGCCCTACAATGAGCAGTTCTTC. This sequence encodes CASRSTSGPYNEQFF.

The CDR3 nucleotides are TGTGCCAGCAGTTTAGAACTACAGGCCCCCCTCCACTTT. Its protein product is CASSLELQAPLHF. The chain uses TRBV12-3 or TRBV12-4 and TRBJ1-6; D is perhaps TRBD1 (5 bases). V shed 1 base and J shed 13 bases, with 11 bases lying between them. This CDR3 spans 13 amino acids.

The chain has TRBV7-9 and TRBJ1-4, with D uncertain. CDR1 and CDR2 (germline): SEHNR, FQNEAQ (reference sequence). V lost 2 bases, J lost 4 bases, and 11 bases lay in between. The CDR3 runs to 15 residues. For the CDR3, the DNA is TGTGCCAGCAGCTTAACGGCCAGCGGTAATGAAAAACTGTTTTTT. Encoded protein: CASSLTASGNEKLFF.

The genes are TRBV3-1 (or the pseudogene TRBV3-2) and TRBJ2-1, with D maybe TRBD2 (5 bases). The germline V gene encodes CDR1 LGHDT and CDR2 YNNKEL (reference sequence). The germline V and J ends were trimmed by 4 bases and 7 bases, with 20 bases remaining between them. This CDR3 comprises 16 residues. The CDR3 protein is CASSPASPPQRNEQFF. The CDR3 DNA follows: TGTGCCAGCAGCCCGGCTAGCCCGCCCCAACGGAATGAGCAGTTCTTC.

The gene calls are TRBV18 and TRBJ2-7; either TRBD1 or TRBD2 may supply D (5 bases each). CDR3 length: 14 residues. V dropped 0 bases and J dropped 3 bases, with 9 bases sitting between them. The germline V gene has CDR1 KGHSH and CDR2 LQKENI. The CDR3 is CASSPPRDGYEQYF. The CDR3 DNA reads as TGTGCCAGCTCACCACCTCGGGACGGCTACGAGCAGTACTTC.

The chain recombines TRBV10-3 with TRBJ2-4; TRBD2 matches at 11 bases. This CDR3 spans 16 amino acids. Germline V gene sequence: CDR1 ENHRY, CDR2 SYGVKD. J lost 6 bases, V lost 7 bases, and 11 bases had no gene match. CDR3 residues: CAIKDGTSGHSNIQYF. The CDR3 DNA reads TGTGCCATCAAGGATGGGACTAGCGGTCATTCAAACATTCAGTACTTC.

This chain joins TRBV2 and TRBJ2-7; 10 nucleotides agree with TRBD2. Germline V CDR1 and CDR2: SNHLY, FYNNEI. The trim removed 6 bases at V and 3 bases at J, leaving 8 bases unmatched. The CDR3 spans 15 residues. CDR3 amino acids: CASSLSASGSYEQYF. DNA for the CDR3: TGTGCCAGCAGCCTCTCGGCTAGCGGGAGCTACGAGCAGTACTTC.

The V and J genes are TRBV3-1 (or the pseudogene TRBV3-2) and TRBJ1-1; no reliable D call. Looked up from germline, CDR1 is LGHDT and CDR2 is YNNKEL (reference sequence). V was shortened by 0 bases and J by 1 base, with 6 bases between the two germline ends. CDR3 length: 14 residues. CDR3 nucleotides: TGTGCCAGCAGCCAAGATTCGGGGAACACTGAAGCTTTCTTT. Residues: CASSQDSGNTEAFF.

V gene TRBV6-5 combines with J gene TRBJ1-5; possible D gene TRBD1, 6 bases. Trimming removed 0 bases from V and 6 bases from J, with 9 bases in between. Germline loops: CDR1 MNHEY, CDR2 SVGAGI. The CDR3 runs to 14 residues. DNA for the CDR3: TGTGCCAGCAGTTACTCGGAGACAGGTCAGCCCCAGCATTTT. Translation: CASSYSETGQPQHF.

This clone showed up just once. This chain's CDR3 is CAWSVGGELFF. The DNA of the CDR3 is TGTGCCTGGAGTGTAGGTGGGGAGCTGTTTTTT. V and J are TRBV30 and TRBJ2-2; D is unresolved. V lost 0 bases and J lost 8, with 4 bases in between. This CDR3 has 11 residues. CDR1 is GTSNPN and CDR2 is SVGIG in the germline V gene (reference sequence).

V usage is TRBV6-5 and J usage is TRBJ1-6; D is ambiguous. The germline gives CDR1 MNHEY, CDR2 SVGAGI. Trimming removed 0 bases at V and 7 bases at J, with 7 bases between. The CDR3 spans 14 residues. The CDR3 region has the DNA TGTGCCAGCAGTTACTCTACGGGGAATTCACCCCTCCACTTT. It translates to CASSYSTGNSPLHF.

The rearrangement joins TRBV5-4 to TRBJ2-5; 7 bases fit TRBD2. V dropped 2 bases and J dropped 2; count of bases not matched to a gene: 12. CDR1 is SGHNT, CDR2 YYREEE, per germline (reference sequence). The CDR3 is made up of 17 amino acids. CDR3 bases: TGTGCCAGCAGCTTATTCGTCCTAGCGGATATACAAGAGACCCAGTACTTC. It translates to CASSLFVLADIQETQYF.